The rows below give T cell receptor beta chains drawn from one sample of a study of CD4 T cells in relation to SARS-CoV-2 and coronaviruses. Sequenced by immunoSEQ multiplex PCR; TCRdb stores in-frame clones only, minus some. This table holds 23,000 or so clones, 76% found once. These TCRs are of unknown antigen specificity. Source material: CD4+ T cells from PBMCs, cultured in vitro. The source of these receptors is a human donor in good health. The CDR3 runs from the conserved cysteine through the conserved F or W. The order of the fields is D gene, J gene, V gene, clone size, CDR3 DNA, CDR3 protein. D genes are given only for firm matches. The listing skips clone size in some rows; elsewhere it reads once, few, many or a size class.

d_gene: .
j_gene: TRBJ1-1
v_gene: TRBV13
abundance: .
CDR3nt: TGTGCCAGCAGCTACACCCTGTTGGCAAACACTGAAGCTTTCTTT
CDR3aa: CASSYTLLANTEAFF

d_gene: .
j_gene: TRBJ1-1
v_gene: TRBV11-3
abundance: few
CDR3nt: TGTGCCAGCAGCTGGGGGCTTGGCACTGAAGCTTTCTTT
CDR3aa: CASSWGLGTEAFF

d_gene: TRBD1
j_gene: TRBJ2-1
v_gene: TRBV5-1
abundance: few
CDR3nt: TGCGCCAGCAGCACCGGGACAGTCAATGAGCAGTTCTTC
CDR3aa: CASSTGTVNEQFF

d_gene: TRBD1
j_gene: TRBJ1-6
v_gene: TRBV5-1
abundance: .
CDR3nt: TGCGCCAGCAGCCCGGGACAGGGAAGTTCACCCCTCCACTTT
CDR3aa: CASSPGQGSSPLHF

d_gene: .
j_gene: TRBJ1-2
v_gene: TRBV6-2/TRBV6-3
abundance: .
CDR3nt: TGTGCCAGCAGTGTCGGGCCGTCTTTGGGCTACACCTTC
CDR3aa: CASSVGPSLGYTF

d_gene: TRBD1
j_gene: TRBJ1-2
v_gene: TRBV7-3
abundance: .
CDR3nt: TGTGCCAGCAGCTCCGGGACAGGGAATGGCTACACCTTC
CDR3aa: CASSSGTGNGYTF

d_gene: TRBD1
j_gene: TRBJ2-7
v_gene: TRBV4-2
abundance: .
CDR3nt: TGTGCCAGCAGCCAAGGGACAGGGGACTACGAGCAGTACTTC
CDR3aa: CASSQGTGDYEQYF

d_gene: .
j_gene: TRBJ2-1
v_gene: TRBV3-1/TRBV3-2
abundance: .
CDR3nt: TGTGCCAGCAGCCAGCCGACAGGACGGCAAGAGCAGTTCTTC
CDR3aa: CASSQPTGRQEQFF

d_gene: TRBD1
j_gene: TRBJ1-4
v_gene: TRBV3-1/TRBV3-2
abundance: .
CDR3nt: TGTGCCAGCAGCACCGGGACAGGGAACGAAAAACTGTTTTTT
CDR3aa: CASSTGTGNEKLFF

d_gene: TRBD2
j_gene: TRBJ2-3
v_gene: TRBV5-1
abundance: .
CDR3nt: TGCGCCAGCAGCTCCGGACTAGCGGGGGGGGTAACAGATACGCAGTATTTT
CDR3aa: CASSSGLAGGVTDTQYF

d_gene: TRBD1
j_gene: TRBJ2-7
v_gene: TRBV10-1
abundance: .
CDR3nt: TGCGCCAGCAGTGATTCTGCCGGGACAGGGAATCACGAGCAGTACTTC
CDR3aa: CASSDSAGTGNHEQYF

d_gene: .
j_gene: TRBJ2-5
v_gene: TRBV6-2/TRBV6-3
abundance: once
CDR3nt: TGTGCCAGCAGCCCGGATACTACCCCAGAGACCCAGTACTTC
CDR3aa: CASSPDTTPETQYF

d_gene: .
j_gene: TRBJ1-1
v_gene: TRBV6-6
abundance: few
CDR3nt: TGTGCCAGCAGTCCCCCCACCTCGATGATGAACACTGAAGCTTTCTTT
CDR3aa: CASSPPTSMMNTEAFF

d_gene: .
j_gene: TRBJ2-2
v_gene: TRBV19
abundance: once
CDR3nt: TGTGCCAGTAGTATTTCCCGGGCCACCGGGGAGCTGTTTTTT
CDR3aa: CASSISRATGELFF

d_gene: TRBD1
j_gene: TRBJ1-3
v_gene: TRBV6-5
abundance: .
CDR3nt: TGTGCCAGCAGGCGACAGGGCAGGGCAAACACCATATATTTT
CDR3aa: CASRRQGRANTIYF